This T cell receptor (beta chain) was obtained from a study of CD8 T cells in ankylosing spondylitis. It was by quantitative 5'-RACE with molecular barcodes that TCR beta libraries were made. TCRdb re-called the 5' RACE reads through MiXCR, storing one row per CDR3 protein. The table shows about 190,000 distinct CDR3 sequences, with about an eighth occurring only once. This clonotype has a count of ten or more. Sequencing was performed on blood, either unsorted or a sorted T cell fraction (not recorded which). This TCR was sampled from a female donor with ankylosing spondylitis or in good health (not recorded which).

CDR3 bases: TGCGCCAGCAGCTCAGGGTGGGACACCGGGGAGCTGTTTTTT. Translating gives CASSSGWDTGELFF. The rearrangement links TRBV5-1 to TRBJ2-2; possible D gene TRBD1, 5 bases. Germline V gene lookup returns CDR1 SGHRS and CDR2 YFSETQ. CDR3 length: 14 residues. V lost 3 bases and J 3 bases, leaving 9 bases between the germline ends.